This T cell receptor (beta chain) comes out of a study of blood T cell repertoires in COVID-19. On the study more broadly: Sources were T cells, B-cell-depleted T cells, or PBMCs; the material itself was cDNA or gDNA.

As handled by the study authors: Cell counts per sample came from amplifying reference gene primers. Assay used: immunoSEQ multiplex PCR; TCRdb lists only in-frame clones, some missing. Clone size and the V and J calls come from that table; the DNA yielded D and trimming. This table holds around 200,000 clones, over 60% found once. The germline gives CDR1 LNHDA, CDR2 SQIVND (reference sequence). Between the trimmed V and J ends, which lost 5 bases and 4 bases, there was a span of 18 bases. The CDR3 sequence is 16 residues long. The chain has TRBV19 and TRBJ2-1, with D perhaps matching TRBD1 (6 bases). This TCR came from a woman aged 70 to 79 with acute or convalescent COVID-19. Specimen: peripheral blood. CDR3: CASSPSGTKFYNEQFF. For the CDR3, the DNA is TGTGCCAGTAGTCCGTCCGGGACAAAGTTTTACAATGAGCAGTTCTTC.